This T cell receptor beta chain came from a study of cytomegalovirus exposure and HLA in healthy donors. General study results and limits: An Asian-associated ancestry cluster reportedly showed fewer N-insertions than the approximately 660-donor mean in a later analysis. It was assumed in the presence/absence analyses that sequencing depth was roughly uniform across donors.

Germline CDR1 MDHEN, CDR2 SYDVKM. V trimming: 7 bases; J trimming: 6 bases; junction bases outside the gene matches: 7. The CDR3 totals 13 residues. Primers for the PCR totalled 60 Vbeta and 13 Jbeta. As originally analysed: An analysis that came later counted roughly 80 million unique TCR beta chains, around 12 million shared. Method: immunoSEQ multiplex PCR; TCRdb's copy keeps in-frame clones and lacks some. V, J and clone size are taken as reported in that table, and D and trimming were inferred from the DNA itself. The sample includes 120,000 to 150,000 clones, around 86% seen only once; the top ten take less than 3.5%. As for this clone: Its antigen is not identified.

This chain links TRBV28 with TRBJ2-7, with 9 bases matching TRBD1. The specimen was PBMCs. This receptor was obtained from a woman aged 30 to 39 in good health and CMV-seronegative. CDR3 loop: CASTPGQGGEQYF. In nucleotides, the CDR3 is TGTGCCAGCACCCCGGGACAGGGAGGCGAGCAGTACTTC.